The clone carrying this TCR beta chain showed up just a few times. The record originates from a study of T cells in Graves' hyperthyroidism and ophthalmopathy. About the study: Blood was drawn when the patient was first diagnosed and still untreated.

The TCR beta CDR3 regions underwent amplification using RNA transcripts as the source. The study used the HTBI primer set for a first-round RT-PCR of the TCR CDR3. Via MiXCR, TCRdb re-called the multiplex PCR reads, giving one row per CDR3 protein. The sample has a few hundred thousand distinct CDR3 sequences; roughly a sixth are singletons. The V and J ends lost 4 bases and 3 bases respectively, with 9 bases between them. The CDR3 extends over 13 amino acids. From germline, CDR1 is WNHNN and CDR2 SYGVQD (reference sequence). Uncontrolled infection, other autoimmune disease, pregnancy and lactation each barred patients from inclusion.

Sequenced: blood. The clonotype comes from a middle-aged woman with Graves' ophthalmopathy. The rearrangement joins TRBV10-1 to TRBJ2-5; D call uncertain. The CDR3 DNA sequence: TGCGCCAGCAGTGCCCCAATAAAAGAGACCCAGTACTTC. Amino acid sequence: CASSAPIKETQYF.